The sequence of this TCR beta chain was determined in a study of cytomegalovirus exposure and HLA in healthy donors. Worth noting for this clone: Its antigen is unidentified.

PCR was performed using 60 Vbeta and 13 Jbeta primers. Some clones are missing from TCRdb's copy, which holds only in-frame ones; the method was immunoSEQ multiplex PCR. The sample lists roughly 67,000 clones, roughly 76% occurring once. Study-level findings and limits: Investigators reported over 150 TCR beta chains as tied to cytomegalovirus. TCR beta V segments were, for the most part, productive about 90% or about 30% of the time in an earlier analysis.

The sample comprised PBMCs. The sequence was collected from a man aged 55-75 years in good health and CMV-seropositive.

CDR3 nucleotide sequence: TGTGCCAGCAGCTTCCAAGCGGGCCTGAGCTCCTACAATGAGCAGTTCTTC. This translates into CASSFQAGLSSYNEQFF. The rearrangement joins TRBV11-3 to TRBJ2-1; D is perhaps TRBD2 (6 bases). The CDR3 is 17 amino acids. Trimming took off 3 bases at V and 0 bases at J, with 15 bases between the two ends. The V gene's germline CDR1 is SGHNT and CDR2 YENEEA.